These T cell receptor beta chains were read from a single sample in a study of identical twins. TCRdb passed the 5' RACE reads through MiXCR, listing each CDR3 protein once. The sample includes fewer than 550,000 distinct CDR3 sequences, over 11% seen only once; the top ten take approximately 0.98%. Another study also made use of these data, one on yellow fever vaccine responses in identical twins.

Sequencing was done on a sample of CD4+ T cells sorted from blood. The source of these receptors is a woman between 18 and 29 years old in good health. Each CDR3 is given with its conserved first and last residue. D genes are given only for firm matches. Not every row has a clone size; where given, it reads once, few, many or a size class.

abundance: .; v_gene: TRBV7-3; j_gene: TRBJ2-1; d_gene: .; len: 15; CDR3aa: CASSLSTDPPHEQFF; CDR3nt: TGTGCCAGCAGCTTATCGACGGACCCTCCGCATGAGCAGTTCTTC
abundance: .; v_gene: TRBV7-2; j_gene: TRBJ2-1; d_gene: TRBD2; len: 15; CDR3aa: CASSFTSGGYNEQFF; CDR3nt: TGTGCCAGCAGCTTTACTAGCGGGGGTTACAATGAGCAGTTCTTC
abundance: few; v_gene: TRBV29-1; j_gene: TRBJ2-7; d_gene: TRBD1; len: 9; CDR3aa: CSAGGEQYF; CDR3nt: TGCAGCGCAGGGGGCGAGCAGTACTTC
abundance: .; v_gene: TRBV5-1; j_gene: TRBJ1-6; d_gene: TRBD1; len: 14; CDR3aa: CASSVDRGNSPLHF; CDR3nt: TGCGCCAGCAGCGTCGACAGGGGTAATTCACCCCTCCACTTT
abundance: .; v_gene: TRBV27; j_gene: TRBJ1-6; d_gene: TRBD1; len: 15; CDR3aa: CASTISGGRNSPLHF; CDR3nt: TGTGCCAGCACCATCTCAGGGGGTCGTAATTCACCCCTCCACTTT
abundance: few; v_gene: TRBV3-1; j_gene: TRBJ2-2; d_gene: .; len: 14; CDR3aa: CASSQRWSTGELFF; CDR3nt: TGTGCCAGCAGCCAACGGTGGAGCACCGGGGAGCTGTTTTTT
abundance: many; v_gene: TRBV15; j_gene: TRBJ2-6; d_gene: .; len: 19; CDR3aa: CATSREKKAGLSGANVLTF; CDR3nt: TGTGCCACCAGCAGAGAAAAGAAGGCGGGCCTTTCTGGGGCCAACGTCCTGACTTTC
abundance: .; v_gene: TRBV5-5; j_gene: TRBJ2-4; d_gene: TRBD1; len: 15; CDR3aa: CASSYGQGEKNIQYF; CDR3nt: TGTGCCAGCAGCTACGGACAGGGCGAAAAGAACATTCAGTACTTC
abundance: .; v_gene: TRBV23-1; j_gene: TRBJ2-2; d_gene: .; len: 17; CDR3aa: CASSQLSGWSNTGELFF; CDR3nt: TGCGCCAGCAGTCAGCTATCAGGGTGGTCGAACACCGGGGAGCTGTTTTTT
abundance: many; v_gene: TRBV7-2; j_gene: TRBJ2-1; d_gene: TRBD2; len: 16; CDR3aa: CASSLFSSGVGYEQFF; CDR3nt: TGTGCCAGCAGCTTATTCTCGAGCGGGGTCGGGTATGAGCAGTTCTTC
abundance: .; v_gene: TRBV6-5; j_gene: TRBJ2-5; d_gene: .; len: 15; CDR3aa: CASSYGGGRTETQYF; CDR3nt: TGTGCCAGCAGTTACGGTGGAGGGCGGACAGAGACCCAGTACTTC
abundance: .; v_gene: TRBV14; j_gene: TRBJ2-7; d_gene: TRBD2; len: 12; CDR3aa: CASAGGSYEQYF; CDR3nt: TGTGCCAGCGCGGGGGGTTCGTACGAGCAGTACTTC
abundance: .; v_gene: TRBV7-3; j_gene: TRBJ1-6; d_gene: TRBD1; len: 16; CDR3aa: CASSAGQGLYNSPLHF; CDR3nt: TGTGCCAGCAGCGCCGGACAGGGCCTATATAATTCACCCCTCCACTTT
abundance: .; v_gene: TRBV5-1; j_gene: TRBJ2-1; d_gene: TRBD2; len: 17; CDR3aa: CANSAGLTSGRNNEQFF; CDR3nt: TGCGCCAACAGCGCGGGATTGACTAGCGGGAGGAACAATGAGCAGTTCTTC
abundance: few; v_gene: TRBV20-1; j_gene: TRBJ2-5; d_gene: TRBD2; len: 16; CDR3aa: CSLVPGTSGDLETQYF; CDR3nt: TGCAGTCTAGTACCAGGGACTAGCGGCGACCTAGAGACCCAGTACTTC
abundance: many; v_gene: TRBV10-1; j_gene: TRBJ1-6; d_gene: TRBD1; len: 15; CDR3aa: CASSETGTGVSPLHF; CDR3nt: TGCGCCAGCAGTGAAACCGGGACAGGGGTCTCACCCCTCCACTTT
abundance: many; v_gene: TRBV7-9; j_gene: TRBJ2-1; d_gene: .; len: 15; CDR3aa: CASSFQGRSYNEQFF; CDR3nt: TGTGCCAGCAGCTTCCAGGGGCGCTCCTACAATGAGCAGTTCTTC
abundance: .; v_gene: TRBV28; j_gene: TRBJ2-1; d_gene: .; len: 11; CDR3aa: CASRVRGEQFF; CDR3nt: TGTGCCAGCAGGGTGCGAGGGGAGCAGTTCTTC
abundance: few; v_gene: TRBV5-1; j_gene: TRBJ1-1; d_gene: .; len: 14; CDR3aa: CASSRDGQNTEAFF; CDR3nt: TGCGCCAGCAGCAGGGACGGTCAGAACACTGAAGCTTTCTTT
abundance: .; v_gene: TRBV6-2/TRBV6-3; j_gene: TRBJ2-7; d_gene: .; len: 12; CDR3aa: CATNEPSYEQYF; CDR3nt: TGTGCCACCAATGAGCCTTCCTACGAGCAGTACTTC
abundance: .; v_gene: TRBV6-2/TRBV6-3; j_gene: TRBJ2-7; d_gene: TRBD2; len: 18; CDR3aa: CASRRIGLAGELDYEQYF; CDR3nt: TGTGCCAGCAGGAGGATCGGACTAGCGGGAGAACTGGACTACGAGCAGTACTTC
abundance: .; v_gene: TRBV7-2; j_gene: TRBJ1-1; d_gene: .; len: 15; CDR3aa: CASSLVRGANTEAFF; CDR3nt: TGTGCCAGCAGCTTAGTTCGAGGCGCGAACACTGAAGCTTTCTTT
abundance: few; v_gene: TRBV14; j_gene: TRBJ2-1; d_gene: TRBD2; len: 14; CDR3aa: CASSQVLAGAEQFF; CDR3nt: TGTGCCAGCAGCCAAGTATTAGCGGGAGCTGAGCAGTTCTTC
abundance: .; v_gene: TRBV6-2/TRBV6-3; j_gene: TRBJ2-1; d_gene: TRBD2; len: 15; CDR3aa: CASRLLTSGYNEQFF; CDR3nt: TGTGCCAGCAGATTACTGACTAGCGGTTACAATGAGCAGTTCTTC
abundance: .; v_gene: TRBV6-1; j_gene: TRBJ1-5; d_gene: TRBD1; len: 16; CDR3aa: CASSRLTGTGDQPQHF; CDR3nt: TGTGCCAGCAGTCGCCTAACCGGGACAGGGGACCAGCCCCAGCATTTT
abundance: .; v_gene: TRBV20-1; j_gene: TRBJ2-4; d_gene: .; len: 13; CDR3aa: CSARWPAKNIQYF; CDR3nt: TGCAGTGCTAGGTGGCCGGCCAAAAACATTCAGTACTTC
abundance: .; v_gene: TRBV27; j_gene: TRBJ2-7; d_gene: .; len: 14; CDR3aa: CASSYSRGTYEQYF; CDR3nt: TGTGCCAGCAGTTATAGCAGGGGCACCTACGAGCAGTACTTC
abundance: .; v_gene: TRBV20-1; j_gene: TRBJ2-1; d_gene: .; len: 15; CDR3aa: CSASRGKGPYNEQFF; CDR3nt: TGCAGTGCTAGTAGGGGAAAAGGGCCGTACAATGAGCAGTTCTTC
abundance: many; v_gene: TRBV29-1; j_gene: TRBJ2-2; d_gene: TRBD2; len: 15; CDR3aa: CSVLRGLTNTGELFF; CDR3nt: TGCAGCGTACTAAGGGGACTAACAAACACCGGGGAGCTGTTTTTT
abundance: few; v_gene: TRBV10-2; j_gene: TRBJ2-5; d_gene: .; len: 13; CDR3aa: CASSEPLGETQYF; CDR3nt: TGCGCCAGCAGTGAGCCCCTCGGAGAGACCCAGTACTTC
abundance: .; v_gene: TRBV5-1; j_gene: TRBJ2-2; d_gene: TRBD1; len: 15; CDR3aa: CASSLGGGEAGELFF; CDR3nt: TGCGCCAGCAGCTTGGGAGGGGGCGAGGCCGGGGAGCTGTTTTTT
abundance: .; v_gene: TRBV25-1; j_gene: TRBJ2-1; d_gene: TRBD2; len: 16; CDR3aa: CASSELLTSGSPLEFF; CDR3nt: TGTGCCAGCAGTGAACTTCTGACTAGCGGGAGTCCTCTTGAGTTCTTC
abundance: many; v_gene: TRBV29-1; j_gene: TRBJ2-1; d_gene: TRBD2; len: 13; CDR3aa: CSVVMRGTRLEFF; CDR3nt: TGCAGCGTAGTTATGCGCGGGACTAGATTGGAGTTCTTC
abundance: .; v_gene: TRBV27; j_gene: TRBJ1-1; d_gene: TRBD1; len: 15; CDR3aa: CASSPYGTENTEAFF; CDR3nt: TGTGCCAGCAGTCCCTACGGGACAGAGAACACTGAAGCTTTCTTT
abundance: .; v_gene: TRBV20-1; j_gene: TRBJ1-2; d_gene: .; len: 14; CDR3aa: CSARDPRDASGYTF; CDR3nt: TGCAGTGCTAGAGATCCCCGGGACGCGTCAGGCTACACCTTC
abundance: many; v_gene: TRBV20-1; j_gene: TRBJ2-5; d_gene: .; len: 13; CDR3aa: CSAARGVGETQYF; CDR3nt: TGCAGTGCAGCGCGGGGAGTGGGGGAGACCCAGTACTTC
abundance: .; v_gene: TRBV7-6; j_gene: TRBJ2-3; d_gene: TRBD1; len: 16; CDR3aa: CASSPTGQGATDTQYF; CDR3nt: TGTGCCAGCAGCCCAACGGGACAGGGAGCCACAGATACGCAGTATTTT
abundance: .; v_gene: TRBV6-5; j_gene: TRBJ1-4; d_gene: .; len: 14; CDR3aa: CASSYGRVGEKLFF; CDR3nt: TGTGCCAGCAGTTACGGGAGGGTCGGAGAAAAACTGTTTTTT
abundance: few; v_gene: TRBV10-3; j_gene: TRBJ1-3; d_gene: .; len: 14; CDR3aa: CAISDSISGNTIYF; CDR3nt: TGTGCCATCAGTGATTCAATCTCTGGAAACACCATATATTTT
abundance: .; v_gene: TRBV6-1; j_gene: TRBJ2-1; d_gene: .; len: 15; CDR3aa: CASRTLTSSYNEQFF; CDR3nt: TGTGCCAGCAGGACCTTAACTAGCTCCTACAATGAGCAGTTCTTC
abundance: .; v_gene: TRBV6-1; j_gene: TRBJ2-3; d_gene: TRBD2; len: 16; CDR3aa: CASSTTSGGFTDTQYF; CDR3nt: TGTGCCAGCTCCACGACTAGCGGGGGGTTCACAGATACGCAGTATTTT
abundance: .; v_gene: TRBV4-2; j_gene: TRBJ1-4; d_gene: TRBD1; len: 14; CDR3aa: CASTYGTGDEKLFF; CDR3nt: TGTGCCAGCACCTACGGGACAGGGGACGAAAAACTGTTTTTT
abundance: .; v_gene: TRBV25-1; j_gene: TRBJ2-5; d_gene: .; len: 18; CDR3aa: CASSAAAMGLLRGETQYF; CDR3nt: TGTGCCAGCAGTGCCGCCGCAATGGGACTTCTTAGGGGAGAGACCCAGTACTTC
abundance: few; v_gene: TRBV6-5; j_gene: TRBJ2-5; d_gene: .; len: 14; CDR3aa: CASNFRGYQETQYF; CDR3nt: TGTGCCAGCAATTTCAGGGGTTACCAAGAGACCCAGTACTTC
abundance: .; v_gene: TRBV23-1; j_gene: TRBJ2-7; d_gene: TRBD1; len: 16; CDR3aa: CASSPIRDRVPYEQYF; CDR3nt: TGCGCCAGCAGTCCCATCCGGGACAGGGTCCCCTACGAGCAGTACTTC
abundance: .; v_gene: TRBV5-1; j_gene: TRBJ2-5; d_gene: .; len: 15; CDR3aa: CASSLVGRIQETQYF; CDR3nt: TGCGCCAGCAGCTTGGTTGGGCGGATCCAAGAGACCCAGTACTTC
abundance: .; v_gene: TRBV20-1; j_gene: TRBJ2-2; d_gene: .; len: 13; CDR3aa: CSARFGNTGELFF; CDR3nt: TGCAGTGCTAGATTCGGGAACACCGGGGAGCTGTTTTTT
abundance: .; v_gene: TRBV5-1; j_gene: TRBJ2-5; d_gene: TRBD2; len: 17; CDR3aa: CASSSRDSGPPGETQYF; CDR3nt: TGCGCCAGCTCCTCCCGGGATAGCGGGCCCCCTGGGGAGACCCAGTACTTC